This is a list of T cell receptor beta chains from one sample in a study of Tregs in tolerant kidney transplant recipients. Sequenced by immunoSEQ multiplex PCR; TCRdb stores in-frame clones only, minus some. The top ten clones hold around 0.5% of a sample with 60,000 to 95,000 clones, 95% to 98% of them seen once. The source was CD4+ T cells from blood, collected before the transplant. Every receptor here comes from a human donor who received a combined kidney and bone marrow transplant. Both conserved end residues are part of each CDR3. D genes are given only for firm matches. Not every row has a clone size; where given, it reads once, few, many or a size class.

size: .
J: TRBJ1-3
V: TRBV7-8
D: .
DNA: TGTGCCAGCAGATCGACAGGTTCTGGAAACACCATATATTTT
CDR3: CASRSTGSGNTIYF

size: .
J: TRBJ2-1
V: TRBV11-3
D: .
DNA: TGTGCCAGCAGCTTACCGGGCTCCTACAATGAGCAGTTCTTC
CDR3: CASSLPGSYNEQFF

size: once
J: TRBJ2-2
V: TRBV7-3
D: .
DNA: TGTGCCAGCAGACACTCCGGGACACAAGGGGAGCTGTTTTTT
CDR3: CASRHSGTQGELFF

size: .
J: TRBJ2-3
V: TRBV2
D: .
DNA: TGTGCCAGCAGTGAGACTGTTACAGATACGCAGTATTTT
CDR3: CASSETVTDTQYF

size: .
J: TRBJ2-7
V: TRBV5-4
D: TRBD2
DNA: TGTGCCAGCAGCTCTCGACTAGCGGGGTCCTACGAGCAGTACTTC
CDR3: CASSSRLAGSYEQYF

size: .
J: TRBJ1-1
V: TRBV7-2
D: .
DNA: TGTGCCAGCAGCCCCCGCCCAGGCTCCACTGAAGCTTTCTTT
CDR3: CASSPRPGSTEAFF

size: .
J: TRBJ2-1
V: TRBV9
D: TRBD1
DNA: TGTGCCAGCAGCGTAGTCAGGGGGCATTTCAATGAGCAGTTCTTC
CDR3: CASSVVRGHFNEQFF

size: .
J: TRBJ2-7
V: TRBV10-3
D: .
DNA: TGTGCCATCAGTGATAGCGGAAACTCCTACGAGCAGTACTTC
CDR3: CAISDSGNSYEQYF

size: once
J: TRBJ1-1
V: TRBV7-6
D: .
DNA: TGTGCCAGCAGCTTAGCCGCAGGGGTAACTGAAGCTTTCTTT
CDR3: CASSLAAGVTEAFF

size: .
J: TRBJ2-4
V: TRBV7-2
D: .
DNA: TGTGCCAGCAGCCCAATGGGAGACATTCAGTACTTC
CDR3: CASSPMGDIQYF

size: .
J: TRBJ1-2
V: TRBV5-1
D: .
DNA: TGCGCCAGCAGCCCGGAGGTCAGCGACTATGGCTACACCTTC
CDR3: CASSPEVSDYGYTF

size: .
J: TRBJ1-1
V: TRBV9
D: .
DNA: TGTGCCAGCAGCGTAGACATGGCGGGGGACACTGAAGCTTTCTTT
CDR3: CASSVDMAGDTEAFF

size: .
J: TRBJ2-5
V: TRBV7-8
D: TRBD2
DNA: TGTGCCAGCAGCCCGCGACTAGCGGGGGGGCCCGAGACCCAGTACTTC
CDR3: CASSPRLAGGPETQYF

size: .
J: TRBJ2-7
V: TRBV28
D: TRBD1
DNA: TGTGCCAGCAGCCCGACCGGGACAGGGGCCTACGAGCAGTACTTC
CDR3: CASSPTGTGAYEQYF

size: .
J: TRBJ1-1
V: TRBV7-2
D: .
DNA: TGTGCCAGCAGCTTAGTGCCGGGTAACACTGAAGCTTTCTTT
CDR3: CASSLVPGNTEAFF

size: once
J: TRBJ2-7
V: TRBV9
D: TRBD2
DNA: TGTGCCAGCAGCGTAGGGGTTAGCGGGAGTTTCGACGAGCAGTACTTC
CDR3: CASSVGVSGSFDEQYF